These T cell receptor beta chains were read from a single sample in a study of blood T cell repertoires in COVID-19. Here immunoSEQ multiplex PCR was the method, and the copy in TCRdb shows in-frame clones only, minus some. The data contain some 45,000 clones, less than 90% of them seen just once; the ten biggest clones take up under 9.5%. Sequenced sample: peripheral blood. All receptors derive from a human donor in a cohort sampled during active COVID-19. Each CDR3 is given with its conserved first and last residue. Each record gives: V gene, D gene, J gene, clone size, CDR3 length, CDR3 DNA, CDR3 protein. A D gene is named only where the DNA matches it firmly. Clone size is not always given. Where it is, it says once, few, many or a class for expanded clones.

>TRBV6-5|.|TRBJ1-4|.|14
TGTGCCAGCGGGGAAAAGGGGGCTAATGAAAAACTGTTTTTT
CASGEKGANEKLFF
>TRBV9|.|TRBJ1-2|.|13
TGTGCCAGCAGCGTAGGTCGTACGGATGGCTACACCTTC
CASSVGRTDGYTF
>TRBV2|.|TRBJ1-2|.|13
TGTGCCAGCAGTGAGTGGGAGCCTGGTGGCTACACCTTC
CASSEWEPGGYTF
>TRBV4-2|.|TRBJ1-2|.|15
TGTGCCAGCAGCCAAGCGGTGGGGCAGGGCTATGGCTACACCTTC
CASSQAVGQGYGYTF
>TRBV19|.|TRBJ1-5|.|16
TGTGCCAGTAGTATAATTGGCAGGGGAGCGGGACAGCCCCAGCATTTT
CASSIIGRGAGQPQHF
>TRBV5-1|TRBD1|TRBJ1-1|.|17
TGCGCCAGCAGCACAGGGGGAAGAATAAATCGGGACACTGAAGCTTTCTTT
CASSTGGRINRDTEAFF
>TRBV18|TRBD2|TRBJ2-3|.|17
TGTGCCAGCTCACCAGCGGGGGGGCGGTTCGGCACAGATACGCAGTATTTT
CASSPAGGRFGTDTQYF
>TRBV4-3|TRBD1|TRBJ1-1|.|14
TGCGCCAGCAGCCGCACAGGGGTAGGCACTGAAGCTTTCTTT
CASSRTGVGTEAFF
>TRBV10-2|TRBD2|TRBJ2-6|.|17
TGCGCCAGCAACGGGATGGGCGGGGGGTCTGGGGCCAACGTCCTGACTTTC
CASNGMGGGSGANVLTF
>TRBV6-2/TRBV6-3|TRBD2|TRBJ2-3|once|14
TGTGCCAGCAGTTTGGGGGGGAGCACAGATACGCAGTATTTT
CASSLGGSTDTQYF
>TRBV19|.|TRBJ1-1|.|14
TGTGCCAGTAGTACTCCAGGGGCGCCCCCGCAAGCTTTCTTT
CASSTPGAPPQAFF
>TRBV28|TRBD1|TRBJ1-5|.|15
TGTGCCAGCACCTCAGCCGGGACAGGGGCCCAGCCCCAGCATTTT
CASTSAGTGAQPQHF
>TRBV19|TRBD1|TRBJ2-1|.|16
TGTGCCAGTAGTATCGCAGGGACAGGGGGCCGCAATGAGCAGTTCTTC
CASSIAGTGGRNEQFF
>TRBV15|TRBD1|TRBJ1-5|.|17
TGTGCCACCAGCGGACCGGGACAGGCTCTCCGCAATCAGCCCCAGCATTTT
CATSGPGQALRNQPQHF
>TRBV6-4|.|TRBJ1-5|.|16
TGTGCCAGCATGGAGTGGGGCTGGAGGGAGGGTCGGCCCCAGCATTTT
CASMEWGWREGRPQHF
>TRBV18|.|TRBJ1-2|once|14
TGTGCCAGCTCACCTGTTGAGGGTGTAAATGGCTACACCTTC
CASSPVEGVNGYTF
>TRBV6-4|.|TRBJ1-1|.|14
TGTGCCAGCAGTGCTTCGCCGGGACAAATGGAAGCTTTCTTT
CASSASPGQMEAFF
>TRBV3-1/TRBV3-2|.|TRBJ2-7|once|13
TGTGCCAGCAGCCAAGAGTTTCGGAGAGAGCAGTACTTC
CASSQEFRREQYF
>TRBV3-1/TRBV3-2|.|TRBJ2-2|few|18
TGTGCCAGCAGCCCCCGTGGCTCGGGTGGGTTTGACACCGGGGAGCTGTTTTTT
CASSPRGSGGFDTGELFF
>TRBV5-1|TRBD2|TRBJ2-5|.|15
TGCGCCAGCAGCTTATCACTAGCGTACCAAGAGACCCAGTACTTC
CASSLSLAYQETQYF
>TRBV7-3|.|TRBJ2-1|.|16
TGTGCCAGCAGCTTAAGCGGTGGGGGGGCGGTAGATGAGCAGTTCTTC
CASSLSGGGAVDEQFF
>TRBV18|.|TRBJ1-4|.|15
TGTGCCAGCTCGCCATACAGGGCAACTAATGAAAAACTGTTTTTT
CASSPYRATNEKLFF
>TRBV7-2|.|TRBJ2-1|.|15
TGTGCCAGCAGCCGTAGCGGTACAAGCCCCAATGAGCAGTTCTTC
CASSRSGTSPNEQFF
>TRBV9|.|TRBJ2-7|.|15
TGTGCCAGCAGCGTAATTGCGGGGGCGAACTACGAGCAGTACTTC
CASSVIAGANYEQYF
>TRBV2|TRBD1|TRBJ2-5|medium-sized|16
TGTGCCAGCAACGGGGAAGAGACAGGGGAGATAGAGACCCAGTACTTC
CASNGEETGEIETQYF
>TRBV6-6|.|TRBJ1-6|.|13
TGTGCCAGCAGTTATAGCCGGAATTCACCCCTCCACTTT
CASSYSRNSPLHF
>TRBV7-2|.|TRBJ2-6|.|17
TGTGCCAGCAGCTTATATGGGGGGGCCACTGGGGCCAACGTCCTGACTTTC
CASSLYGGATGANVLTF
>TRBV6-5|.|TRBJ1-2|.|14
TGTGCCAGCTATAAGACTGGATTTAACTATGGCTACACCTTC
CASYKTGFNYGYTF